The present T cell receptor beta chain was sequenced within a study of CD4+ T cells in melanoma. Notes on the study in general: A reported correlation linked neoantigen-specific CD4+ T cells to CD8+, macrophage and B cell function. Reportedly, melanoma neoantigen-specific CD4+ T cells showed varied differentiation states.

Turning to this clone: What it binds is unknown.

Germline loops: CDR1 SGHTA, CDR2 FQGNSA. This CDR3 is 14 amino acids long. V gave up 2 bases and J gave up 5 bases, with 13 bases separating them. Method: immunoSEQ multiplex PCR; TCRdb's copy keeps in-frame clones and lacks some. Among about 14,000 clones, 55% to 75% were seen once, and the ten largest hold roughly 10%. The rearrangement links TRBV7-2 to TRBJ2-7, with TRBD2 as a possible D gene (5 bases). The TCR sequence derives from a human donor with melanoma. The sequenced sample was cells from a culture (not recorded whether cultured in vitro). The CDR3 DNA follows: TGTGCCAGCAGCTTACTCGCTAGCCCCCACGAGCAGTACTTC. Protein: CASSLLASPHEQYF.